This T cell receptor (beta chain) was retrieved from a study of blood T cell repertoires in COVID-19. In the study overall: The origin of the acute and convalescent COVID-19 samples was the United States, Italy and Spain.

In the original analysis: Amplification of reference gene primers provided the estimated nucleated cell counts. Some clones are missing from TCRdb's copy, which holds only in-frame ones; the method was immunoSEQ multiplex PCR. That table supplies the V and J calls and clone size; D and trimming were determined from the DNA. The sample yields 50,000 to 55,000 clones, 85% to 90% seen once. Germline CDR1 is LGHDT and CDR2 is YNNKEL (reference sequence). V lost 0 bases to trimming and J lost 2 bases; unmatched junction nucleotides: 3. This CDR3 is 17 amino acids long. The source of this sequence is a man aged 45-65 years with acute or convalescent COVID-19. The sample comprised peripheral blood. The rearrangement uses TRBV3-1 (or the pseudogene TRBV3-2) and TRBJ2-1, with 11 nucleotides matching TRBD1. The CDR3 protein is CASSQDWGQGAYNEQFF. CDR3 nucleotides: TGTGCCAGCAGCCAAGACTGGGGACAGGGGGCCTACAATGAGCAGTTCTTC.